A selection of T cell receptor beta chains follows, all from one sample in a study of T cells in Graves' hyperthyroidism and ophthalmopathy. TCRdb re-derived calls from the multiplex PCR reads in MiXCR, one entry per CDR3 protein. The sample holds some 350,000 distinct CDR3 sequences, more than 20% seen once. Sequencing was performed on blood. The receptors were sampled from a man over 45 with Graves' hyperthyroidism. CDR3s include the opening cysteine and the closing phenylalanine or tryptophan. Each record gives: CDR3 protein, CDR3 DNA, J gene, clone size, V gene, D gene. The D gene is left open where the match is weak. Some rows have no size entry. The others give once, few or many, or a class for an expanded clone.

CDR3aa: CAWSGTSGSTDTQYF; CDR3nt: TGTGCCTGGAGTGGGACTAGCGGGTCCACAGATACGCAGTATTTT; j_gene: TRBJ2-3; abundance: many; v_gene: TRBV30; d_gene: TRBD2
CDR3aa: CASRTGLGADTQYF; CDR3nt: TGTGCCAGCAGAACGGGCCTCGGCGCAGATACGCAGTATTTT; j_gene: TRBJ2-3; abundance: .; v_gene: TRBV7-2; d_gene: .
CDR3aa: CATSRVGRTDTQYF; CDR3nt: TGTGCCACCAGCAGAGTTGGGAGGACAGATACGCAGTATTTT; j_gene: TRBJ2-3; abundance: .; v_gene: TRBV15; d_gene: .
CDR3aa: CSVDRETQYF; CDR3nt: TGCAGCGTTGACCGTGAGACCCAGTACTTC; j_gene: TRBJ2-5; abundance: .; v_gene: TRBV29-1; d_gene: .
CDR3aa: CASSLDRGGVQPQHF; CDR3nt: TGTGCCAGCAGTCTCGACAGGGGAGGAGTGCAGCCCCAGCATTTT; j_gene: TRBJ1-5; abundance: many; v_gene: TRBV2; d_gene: TRBD1
CDR3aa: CASSHSVWDRGHNEQFF; CDR3nt: TGTGCCAGCAGCCACTCGGTATGGGACAGGGGGCACAATGAGCAGTTCTTC; j_gene: TRBJ2-1; abundance: many; v_gene: TRBV11-3; d_gene: TRBD1
CDR3aa: CSASQRAPTYEQYF; CDR3nt: TGCAGTGCTAGCCAGCGGGCCCCAACCTACGAGCAGTACTTC; j_gene: TRBJ2-7; abundance: many; v_gene: TRBV20-1; d_gene: .
CDR3aa: CASSPWGATGSDTQYF; CDR3nt: TGTGCCAGCAGCCCCTGGGGAGCCACAGGTTCAGATACGCAGTATTTT; j_gene: TRBJ2-3; abundance: few; v_gene: TRBV7-3; d_gene: .
CDR3aa: CASRNELAVPVGQYF; CDR3nt: TGCGCCAGCCGTAACGAGCTAGCCGTCCCTGTGGGCCAGTACTTC; j_gene: TRBJ2-5; abundance: .; v_gene: TRBV5-1; d_gene: .
CDR3aa: CASSAGTNYGYTF; CDR3nt: TGCGCCAGCAGCGCGGGAACAAACTATGGCTACACCTTC; j_gene: TRBJ1-2; abundance: .; v_gene: TRBV5-1; d_gene: .
CDR3aa: CASSYRDRVLNTEAFF; CDR3nt: TGTGCCAGCAGTTACCGGGACAGGGTATTGAACACTGAAGCTTTCTTT; j_gene: TRBJ1-1; abundance: .; v_gene: TRBV6-5; d_gene: TRBD1
CDR3aa: CASSLPTSGSADTQYF; CDR3nt: TGCGCCAGCAGCCTTCCGACTAGCGGGAGCGCAGATACGCAGTATTTT; j_gene: TRBJ2-3; abundance: few; v_gene: TRBV4-1; d_gene: TRBD2
CDR3aa: CASSRTDSYEQYF; CDR3nt: TGCGCCAGCAGCAGGACAGACTCCTACGAGCAGTACTTC; j_gene: TRBJ2-7; abundance: many; v_gene: TRBV5-1; d_gene: .
CDR3aa: CASSLRGFGYTF; CDR3nt: TGTGCCAGCAGCTTAAGAGGGTTTGGCTACACCTTC; j_gene: TRBJ1-2; abundance: many; v_gene: TRBV7-2; d_gene: .
CDR3aa: CATSREEGEQYF; CDR3nt: TGTGCCACCAGCAGAGAAGAGGGGGAGCAGTACTTC; j_gene: TRBJ2-7; abundance: few; v_gene: TRBV15; d_gene: .
CDR3aa: CASSLPGRPYEQYF; CDR3nt: TGTGCCAGCAGCTTGCCGGGACGGCCCTACGAGCAGTACTTC; j_gene: TRBJ2-7; abundance: many; v_gene: TRBV27; d_gene: .
CDR3aa: CASSVLAGPILAKNIQYF; CDR3nt: TGTGCCAGCAGCGTGCTAGCGGGGCCAATTCTAGCCAAAAACATTCAGTACTTC; j_gene: TRBJ2-4; abundance: .; v_gene: TRBV5-4; d_gene: TRBD2
CDR3aa: CASSILEATGSNEQFF; CDR3nt: TGTGCCAGTAGTATACTGGAGGCGACGGGGAGCAATGAGCAGTTCTTC; j_gene: TRBJ2-1; abundance: .; v_gene: TRBV7-2; d_gene: .